This is a list of T cell receptor beta chains from one sample in a study of shared clonotypes between healthy human individuals. Clones were sequenced by immunoSEQ multiplex PCR, and TCRdb holds only the in-frame ones, with some missing. Counted here are around 500,000 clones, 79% occurring once; the ten biggest clones make up less than 15%. The sample was PBMCs. The origin of the receptors is a woman in her thirties or forties in good health. Some clones in this sample may be carry-over from other donors' samples. The CDR3 runs from the conserved cysteine through the conserved F or W. D genes are given only for firm matches. For some rows the clone size is stated as once, few or many, or as a class when expanded; others skip it.

J	D	size	V	DNA	CDR3
TRBJ2-1	TRBD2	-	TRBV11-2	TGTGCCAGCAGCCCGGTGGGGCTAGCGGGAGTCCATGAGCAGTTCTTC	CASSPVGLAGVHEQFF
TRBJ1-1	-	-	TRBV30	TGTGCCTGGAGTGCCAGGACTGAAGCTTTCTTT	CAWSARTEAFF
TRBJ2-7	-	-	TRBV6-5	TGTGCCAGCAGTTACTCGAATTTAGGCTGGTGGGGTGAGCAGTACTTC	CASSYSNLGWWGEQYF
TRBJ1-2	-	-	TRBV7-3	TGTGCCAGCAGCTTATCTGGTTATGGCTACACCTTC	CASSLSGYGYTF
TRBJ2-3	-	-	TRBV28	TGTGCCAGCAGTTTAGTGGGAAGCGGCTACTACCGCACAGATACGCAGTATTTT	CASSLVGSGYYRTDTQYF
TRBJ2-5	-	-	TRBV29-1	TGCAGCGTAGCAGGGATGCAAGAGACCCAGTACTTC	CSVAGMQETQYF
TRBJ2-7	-	-	TRBV28	TGTGCCAGCAGTTTCCCTGGGACGGACGAGCAGTACTTC	CASSFPGTDEQYF
TRBJ2-5	TRBD2	few	TRBV7-9	TGTGCCAGCAGCTTCACTAGCGGGAGGCTGGAAGAGACCCAGTACTTC	CASSFTSGRLEETQYF
TRBJ2-7	-	-	TRBV6-6	TGTGCCAGCAGTTCTCAGGGCTACGAGCAGTACTTC	CASSSQGYEQYF
TRBJ1-2	-	-	TRBV18	TGTGCCAGCTCACCTGGAGACAAGCGGGGCTACACCTTC	CASSPGDKRGYTF
TRBJ1-1	TRBD1	-	TRBV4-1	TGCGCCAGCAGCATCGGACAGGGGGACACTGAAGCTTTCTTT	CASSIGQGDTEAFF
TRBJ2-6	-	-	TRBV14	TGTGCCAGCAGCCTCCTCAGCAGCGGGGCCAACGTCCTGACTTTC	CASSLLSSGANVLTF
TRBJ2-5	TRBD2	-	TRBV5-5	TGTGCCAGCAGCCGCACTAGCGGGCTAAACCAAGAGACCCAGTACTTC	CASSRTSGLNQETQYF
TRBJ1-1	-	-	TRBV10-3	TGTGCCATCAGTGGCGACAGCTATGAAGCTTTCTTT	CAISGDSYEAFF
TRBJ1-2	-	-	TRBV10-3	TGTGCCATCGCAGGGCCGTCCTATGGCTACACCTTC	CAIAGPSYGYTF
TRBJ2-1	-	-	TRBV5-1	TGCGCCAGCAGCTTGGACAAACTTAGCGGCCCCTCCTACAATGAGCAGTTCTTC	CASSLDKLSGPSYNEQFF
TRBJ2-7	-	-	TRBV28	TGTGCCATCACGACGACAGTTCCCTACGAGCAGTACTTC	CAITTTVPYEQYF
TRBJ2-1	-	-	TRBV4-2	TGTGCCAGCAGCCAAGAGGGCAGGAGGGGTGAGCAGTTCTTC	CASSQEGRRGEQFF
TRBJ2-1	TRBD2	-	TRBV6-4	TGTGCCAGCAGTGACTCTAGCGGGAGTTACAATGAGCAGTTCTTC	CASSDSSGSYNEQFF
TRBJ1-1	TRBD1	-	TRBV11-2	TGTGCCAGCAGCCCCCGACAGGGTGAGACTGAAGCTTTCTTT	CASSPRQGETEAFF
TRBJ2-5	TRBD1	-	TRBV29-1	TGCAGCGCAGGACAGGGCACGTTCGAGACCCAGTACTTC	CSAGQGTFETQYF
TRBJ2-2	-	-	TRBV2	TGTGCCAGCACCCCGGACTTAACCTCTGCCGGGGAGCTGTTTTTT	CASTPDLTSAGELFF
TRBJ2-1	TRBD2	-	TRBV29-1	TGCAGCGTTGCAGCGGGAGGGTACAATGAGCAGTTCTTC	CSVAAGGYNEQFF
TRBJ2-7	-	-	TRBV28	TGTGCCAGCAGTCGCGACCCTCGGTACGAGCAGTACTTC	CASSRDPRYEQYF
TRBJ1-2	-	many	TRBV9	TGTGCCAGCAGCGTAGCTGGGGTGCCTAACTATGGCTACACCTTC	CASSVAGVPNYGYTF
TRBJ2-1	TRBD2	once	TRBV14	TGTGCCAGCAGCCAAGATTTCCTAGCGGGGTACAATGAGCAGTTCTTC	CASSQDFLAGYNEQFF
TRBJ2-7	TRBD2	-	TRBV7-3	TGTGCCAGCAGTCAGACTAGCGGAACCTACGAGCAGTACTTC	CASSQTSGTYEQYF
TRBJ1-2	-	-	TRBV19	TGTGCCAGTAGCACACAGGGCTATGGCTACACCTTC	CASSTQGYGYTF
TRBJ1-5	TRBD1	few	TRBV27	TGTGCCAGCAGTTTAAGGCAGGGGGCTTTTCAGCCCCAGCATTTT	CASSLRQGAFQPQHF
TRBJ2-3	TRBD2	-	TRBV18	TGTGCCAGCTCGGGACTAGCGAGCACAGATACGCAGTATTTT	CASSGLASTDTQYF
TRBJ2-7	-	-	TRBV5-1	TGCGCCAGCAGCTTGTCTAGCGCTTCCGAGCAGTACTTC	CASSLSSASEQYF
TRBJ2-7	TRBD2	-	TRBV10-3	TGTGCCATCAGTGAGTCCGTAGCGGGGCCACAGCAGTACTTC	CAISESVAGPQQYF
TRBJ2-2	TRBD2	-	TRBV7-3	TGTGCCAGCAGCCGACTAGCGGGGCCCGGGGAGCTGTTTTTT	CASSRLAGPGELFF
TRBJ1-2	-	-	TRBV7-2	TGTGCCAGCAGCTTAGCAGGGTTGGGCTACACCTTC	CASSLAGLGYTF
TRBJ2-1	-	once	TRBV11-3	TGTGCCAGCAGCTTAGACACCGGGACAACCTACAATGAGCAGTTCTTC	CASSLDTGTTYNEQFF
TRBJ1-5	-	once	TRBV28	TGTGCCAGCAGAAGCGGTAGCAATCAGCCCCAGCATTTT	CASRSGSNQPQHF
TRBJ1-1	-	-	TRBV6-6	TGTGCCAGCAGCCTAGCGACAGGCAACACTGAAGCTTTCTTT	CASSLATGNTEAFF
TRBJ2-6	-	-	TRBV27	TGTGCCAGCCGCCCGGCCGGGGACCCTGGGGCCAACGTCCTGACTTTC	CASRPAGDPGANVLTF
TRBJ2-1	-	-	TRBV7-6	TGTGCGGGGATCTCCTACAATGAGCAGTTCTTC	CAGISYNEQFF
TRBJ1-4	-	-	TRBV6-1	TGTGCCAGCAGTGAAGCGGAGGCCAATAATGAAAAACTGTTTTTT	CASSEAEANNEKLFF
TRBJ2-7	TRBD1	once	TRBV28	TGTGCCAGCAGTTCCCCCGGCAGGGGGAAGACCTACGAGCAGTACTTC	CASSSPGRGKTYEQYF
TRBJ2-7	-	-	TRBV28	TGTGCCAGCATCTCGGAGGTCCGCGAGCAGTACTTC	CASISEVREQYF
TRBJ1-4	-	-	TRBV2	TGTGCCAGCACCTTGGTGACAGGATATGAAAAACTGTTTTTT	CASTLVTGYEKLFF
TRBJ2-1	TRBD2	-	TRBV30	TGTGCCTGGAGTGTAACTAGCGGGAGGGACTACAATGAGCAGTTCTTC	CAWSVTSGRDYNEQFF
TRBJ1-1	-	-	TRBV11-3	TGTGCCAGCAGCAGGGGTATGAACACTGAAGCTTTCTTT	CASSRGMNTEAFF
TRBJ2-7	TRBD2	-	TRBV6-5	TGTGCCAGCAGTACCGGGACTAGCGGGAGCTACGAGCAGTACTTC	CASSTGTSGSYEQYF
TRBJ2-7	-	-	TRBV5-5	TGTGCCAGCACCAAGGACGCCTATCCCCTCTACGAGCAGTACTTC	CASTKDAYPLYEQYF
TRBJ1-5	-	-	TRBV25-1	TGTGCCAGCAGTGGGGACGGCAGCAATCAGCCCCAGCATTTT	CASSGDGSNQPQHF
TRBJ2-7	TRBD1	once	TRBV27	TGTGCCAGCAAAAACAGGGGTCGCGAGCAGTACTTC	CASKNRGREQYF
TRBJ1-2	-	-	TRBV5-1	TGCGCCAGCAAAGTGGACGGGAACTATGGCTACACCTTC	CASKVDGNYGYTF
TRBJ2-1	TRBD2	-	TRBV6-4	TGTGCCCTTTACCAGGCGGGAGGGCCTCATTTCGTCAATGAGCAGTTCTTC	CALYQAGGPHFVNEQFF
TRBJ2-5	-	-	TRBV6-6	TGTGCCAGCAGCTGGTCCCAAGAGACCCAGTACTTC	CASSWSQETQYF
TRBJ2-2	TRBD2	-	TRBV5-4	TGTGCCAGCAGCTTTAGCGGGAGGGTGAACACCGGGGAGCTGTTTTTT	CASSFSGRVNTGELFF
TRBJ2-1	-	once	TRBV7-7	TGTGCCAGCAGCTTAGGGGTAGCTAACTACAATGAGCAGTTCTTC	CASSLGVANYNEQFF
TRBJ2-6	TRBD1	-	TRBV2	TGTGCCAGCAGTGGGACAGGGGGATCTGGGGCCAACGTCCTGACTTTC	CASSGTGGSGANVLTF
TRBJ2-3	-	-	TRBV11-2	TGTGCCAGCAGCTTAGATCCTAGGGGCAGGGGCACAGATACGCAGTATTTT	CASSLDPRGRGTDTQYF
TRBJ2-1	-	-	TRBV19	TGTGCCAGTAGCTTAACGGCTTACAATGAGCAGTTCTTC	CASSLTAYNEQFF
TRBJ2-7	-	-	TRBV5-1	TGCGCCAGCAGCTTGTCCCGGCCCGCCTACGAGCAGTACTTC	CASSLSRPAYEQYF
TRBJ1-1	TRBD1	-	TRBV7-9	TGTGCCAGCAGCCCAGGGACAGGTTGGGACACTGAAGCTTTCTTT	CASSPGTGWDTEAFF
TRBJ2-1	TRBD2	-	TRBV5-4	TGTGCCAGCAGCTTGACTAGCGGATACAATGAGCAGTTCTTC	CASSLTSGYNEQFF